This T cell receptor (beta chain) comes out of a study of blood T cell repertoires in COVID-19. Per the original methods: From reference gene primer amplification, estimates of nucleated cell counts were derived. Method: immunoSEQ multiplex PCR; TCRdb's copy keeps in-frame clones and lacks some. That table gives V, J and clone size, and the DNA gave D and trimming. The data contain around 470,000 clones, about 88% of them singletons. Seattle patient enrollment occurred during active infection, with longitudinal follow-up thereafter. A single count supports this clone. V gave up 0 bases and J gave up 4 bases, with 13 bases separating them. The length of the CDR3 is 16 residues. Germline values: CDR1 WSHSY, CDR2 SAAADI.

This TCR came from a man between 18 and 29 years old with COVID-19, enrolled during active disease. The chain combines TRBV10-2 with TRBJ1-3; tentatively, D is TRBD1 (5 bases). The sample was peripheral blood. The CDR3 bases are TGCGCCAGCAGTGAGTCGGTAGGGACTACCGGAAACACCATATATTTT. As protein: CASSESVGTTGNTIYF.